This T cell receptor beta chain was sequenced during a study of cytomegalovirus exposure and HLA in healthy donors. V shed 4 bases and J 3 bases; nucleotides not matched to a gene: 9. From germline, CDR1 is SGHNT and CDR2 YYREEE (reference sequence). The CDR3 contains 15 residues. Assay: immunoSEQ multiplex PCR; the TCRdb copy retains only in-frame clones and omits some. The sample consists of fewer than 150,000 clones, roughly 88% of them appearing once. The chain has TRBV5-4 and TRBJ1-1; TRBD1 matches 7 bases. This receptor was identified in a woman aged 18-29 years in good health and CMV-seropositive. Material for sequencing was PBMCs. CDR3 in amino acids: CASSAPRGDHTEAFF. The CDR3, as DNA: TGTGCCAGCAGCGCCCCCAGGGGGGACCACACTGAAGCTTTCTTT.